The 18 T cell receptor beta chains reported below all come from one sample, sequenced in a study of neurological immune-mediated disorders. TCRdb recomputed calls from the 5' RACE reads with MiXCR, one row per CDR3 protein. The repertoire includes 45,000 or so distinct CDR3 sequences, about 6.9% of them detected once, and around 0.6% sits in the top ten. Sequenced: CD4+ T cells from blood. Source of these receptors: a woman aged 40 to 50 in good health.

This clonotype was found many times. The J gene is TRBJ2-2, the V gene TRBV28; 8 bases are shared with TRBD1. In germline, CDR1 is MDHEN, CDR2 SYDVKM. V shed 3 bases, J shed 6 bases, and the junction held 15 bases outside the gene matches. This CDR3 has 18 residues. The CDR3 DNA reads TGTGCCAGCAGTTTTAAGGCCTCCCGGACAGGGTATCCCGGGGAGCTGTTTTTT. It codes for CASSFKASRTGYPGELFF.

This clonotype came up many times. The CDR3 coding sequence is TGCAGTGCCCCAGTCGACAGAGATAATTCACCCCTCCACTTT. Protein: CSAPVDRDNSPLHF. This chain links TRBV20-1 with TRBJ1-6; TRBD1 might be the D (5 bases). This CDR3 region has 14 residues. CDR1 is DFQATT, CDR2 SNEGSKA, per germline (reference sequence). The V end lost 6 bases, the J end lost 5 bases, and 14 bases lay between the germline ends.

V usage is TRBV20-1 and J usage is TRBJ2-7; D call uncertain. Trimming stripped 0 bases from V and 1 base from J, with 10 bases between. The CDR3 has 14 amino acids. CDR1 is DFQATT and CDR2 is SNEGSKA in the germline V gene (reference sequence). CDR3 DNA: TGCAGTGCTAGAGAGGCGAAAGGATCCTACGAGCAGTACTTC. It is translated as CSAREAKGSYEQYF.

This clonotype has ten or more counts. CDR3 DNA sequence: TGTGCCAGCAGCGTAGACCCCATCGGGAACTCCTACAATGAGCAGTTCTTC. The encoded protein is CASSVDPIGNSYNEQFF. The J gene is TRBJ2-1, the V gene TRBV9; perhaps TRBD2 as D (5 bases). The CDR3 has 17 residues. Deletions cut 0 bases from V and 0 bases from J, with 13 bases between. CDR1 and CDR2 (germline): SGDLS, YYNGEE.

Ten or more counts support this clonotype. V and J are TRBV29-1 and TRBJ2-5, with 11 bases that match TRBD2. This CDR3 region has 14 residues. The V and J ends lost 5 bases and 5 bases, in that order; junction bases with no gene match: 7. In germline, CDR1 is SQVTM, CDR2 ANQGSEA. Written as DNA, the CDR3 is TGCAGCGTTACGAGGGCTAGCGGGAGGGAGACCCAGTACTTC. Its protein product is CSVTRASGRETQYF.

This clonotype was counted many times. This sequence joins TRBV28 and TRBJ2-3; no firm D call. This CDR3 is 11 amino acids long. Trimming pared 2 bases from V and 7 bases from J, leaving 4 bases between. Germline values: CDR1 MDHEN, CDR2 SYDVKM. For the CDR3, the DNA is TGTGCCAGCAGTTTAGAATATACGCAGTATTTT. Its protein product is CASSLEYTQYF.

This clonotype was found many times. J is TRBJ2-5 and V is TRBV5-1; 7 positions match TRBD2. Germline V lookup: CDR1 SGHRS, CDR2 YFSETQ. V dropped 4 bases and J dropped 1; count of bases not matched to a gene: 1. This CDR3 is built from 13 residues. In DNA, the CDR3 is TGCGCCAGCAGCCTAGCGGCCCAAGAGACCCAGTACTTC. It is translated as CASSLAAQETQYF.

This clonotype was seen a handful of times. This rearrangement joins TRBV20-1 to TRBJ2-1; weak D call: TRBD2 (6 bases). Germline CDR1 and CDR2: DFQATT and SNEGSKA (reference sequence). V was cut by 3 bases and J by 3 bases, with 15 bases left in between. This CDR3 comprises 15 residues. The CDR3, as DNA: TGCAGTGCTAGGGGAACGGGACTCCTCTACAATGAGCAGTTCTTC. Amino acids: CSARGTGLLYNEQFF.

This clonotype was detected many times. As DNA, the CDR3 is TGCGCCAGCAGCTTGGAAGGGGGACAGGGCTACGAGCAGTACTTC. This gives the protein CASSLEGGQGYEQYF. The rearrangement joins TRBV5-1 to TRBJ2-7, with 9 bases identical to TRBD1. This CDR3 contains 15 residues. The V gene's germline CDR1 is SGHRS and CDR2 YFSETQ. With V trimmed by 0 bases and J by 3 bases, 4 bases remained unmatched.

This clonotype has ten or more counts. The gene calls are TRBV25-1 and TRBJ2-5; D remains ambiguous. With 4 bases removed from V and 4 bases from J, the gap between germline ends came to 7 bases. CDR1 MGHDK and CDR2 SYGVNS come from the germline V gene. The CDR3 sequence is 12 residues long. Written as DNA, the CDR3 is TGTGCCAGCAGTGGCCTCGGAGAGACCCAGTACTTC. Its protein is CASSGLGETQYF.

Many counts were recorded for this clonotype. The chain is built from TRBV29-1 and TRBJ2-3, with D uncertain. Germline loops: CDR1 SQVTM, CDR2 ANQGSEA. The CDR3 is 10 residues long. V was clipped by 8 bases and J by 2 bases, with 5 bases between them. The CDR3 sequence: CSSNTDTQYF. CDR3 nucleotides: TGCAGCTCAAACACAGATACGCAGTATTTT.

This clonotype was observed at least ten times. The chain joins TRBV20-1 to TRBJ2-3; D is uncertain. CDR3 length: 15 residues. Trimming removed 5 bases from V and 4 bases from J, with 19 bases in between. Germline V gene lookup returns CDR1 DFQATT and CDR2 SNEGSKA (reference sequence). CDR3 sequence: CSAETAITASDTQYF. In nucleotides, the CDR3 is TGCAGTGCTGAGACCGCTATAACTGCGTCAGATACGCAGTATTTT.

This clonotype was counted ten times or more. The chain has TRBV10-1 and TRBJ2-3, with TRBD2 matching over 7 bases. This CDR3 contains 14 residues. Germline CDR1 and CDR2: WNHNN and SYGVQD (reference sequence). V shed 5 bases, J shed 5 bases, and the junction held 7 bases outside the gene matches. CDR3: CASSLRTRGDTQYF. The DNA for the CDR3 is TGCGCCAGCAGTCTTCGGACTAGGGGAGATACGCAGTATTTT.

This clonotype was detected ten times or more. V usage is TRBV5-1 and J usage is TRBJ1-4, with D uncertain. Trimming removed 1 base from V and 5 bases from J, with 12 bases in between. CDR1 and CDR2 from the germline V gene are SGHRS and YFSETQ. The CDR3 runs to 15 residues. The CDR3 protein is CASSLSGTGNEKLFF. CDR3 nucleotides: TGCGCCAGCAGCTTGAGTGGCACCGGAAATGAAAAACTGTTTTTT.

There are many counts of this clonotype. V is TRBV5-1 and J is TRBJ2-5; D call uncertain. V shed 0 bases and J shed 1 base, with 13 bases lying between them. The CDR3 is made up of 16 amino acids. In germline, CDR1 is SGHRS, CDR2 YFSETQ. The CDR3 region is CASSLVLRTSQETQYF. The CDR3 DNA reads TGCGCCAGCAGCTTGGTCCTCAGAACATCCCAAGAGACCCAGTACTTC.

This clonotype occurred many times. This chain links TRBV7-8 with TRBJ2-2, with a tentative D call TRBD1 (6 bases). V was trimmed by 5 bases and J by 5 bases, leaving 12 bases between them. Germline V gene lookup returns CDR1 SGHVS and CDR2 FQNEAQ. The CDR3 consists of 14 residues. This chain's CDR3 is CASSQQGGTGELFF. CDR3 bases: TGTGCCAGCAGCCAACAGGGTGGTACCGGGGAGCTGTTTTTT.

Ten or more counts support this clonotype. The rearrangement joins TRBV20-1 to TRBJ1-2; no clear D. Germline values: CDR1 DFQATT, CDR2 SNEGSKA (reference sequence). Deletions cut 5 bases from V and 8 bases from J, with 21 bases between. There are 14 residues in the CDR3. This CDR3 reads CSASYSGTASGYTF. CDR3 DNA sequence: TGCAGTGCTTCCTACAGCGGTACCGCCTCGGGCTACACCTTC.

This clonotype was recorded at least ten times. The CDR3 DNA follows: TGTGCCAGCAGCCTAAACGGGGGATACGAGCAGTACTTC. Its translation is CASSLNGGYEQYF. The rearrangement links TRBV7-3 to TRBJ2-7, with D perhaps TRBD2 (6 bases). Germline loops: CDR1 SGHTA, CDR2 FQGTGA. The V end lost 5 bases, the J end lost 4 bases, and 12 bases lay between the germline ends. The CDR3 totals 13 residues.